This T cell receptor beta chain came from a study of blood T cell repertoires in COVID-19. Study information: Acute and convalescent COVID-19 samples came from the United States, Italy and Spain. T cells, B-cell-depleted T cells, or PBMCs supplied cDNA or gDNA.

The trim removed 5 bases at V and 4 bases at J, leaving 8 bases unmatched. Germline CDR1 and CDR2: SNHLY and FYNNEI. The length of the CDR3 is 15 residues. As processed by the authors: Using reference gene primer amplification, nucleated cell counts were estimated. TCRdb's table, derived via immunoSEQ multiplex PCR, lists solely in-frame clones and lacks some. The V and J calls and clone size come from that table; D and trimming were worked out from the DNA. Of around 180,000 clones listed, about four fifths are singletons. The receptor was isolated from a man between 70 and 80 years old with active or convalescent COVID-19. The chain employs TRBV2 and TRBJ1-5, with 7 bases aligning to TRBD1. Material: peripheral blood. Here the CDR3 DNA reads TGTGCCAGCAGTCTCAAGTCAGGGGGAAATCAGCCCCAGCATTTT. Translation gives CASSLKSGGNQPQHF.